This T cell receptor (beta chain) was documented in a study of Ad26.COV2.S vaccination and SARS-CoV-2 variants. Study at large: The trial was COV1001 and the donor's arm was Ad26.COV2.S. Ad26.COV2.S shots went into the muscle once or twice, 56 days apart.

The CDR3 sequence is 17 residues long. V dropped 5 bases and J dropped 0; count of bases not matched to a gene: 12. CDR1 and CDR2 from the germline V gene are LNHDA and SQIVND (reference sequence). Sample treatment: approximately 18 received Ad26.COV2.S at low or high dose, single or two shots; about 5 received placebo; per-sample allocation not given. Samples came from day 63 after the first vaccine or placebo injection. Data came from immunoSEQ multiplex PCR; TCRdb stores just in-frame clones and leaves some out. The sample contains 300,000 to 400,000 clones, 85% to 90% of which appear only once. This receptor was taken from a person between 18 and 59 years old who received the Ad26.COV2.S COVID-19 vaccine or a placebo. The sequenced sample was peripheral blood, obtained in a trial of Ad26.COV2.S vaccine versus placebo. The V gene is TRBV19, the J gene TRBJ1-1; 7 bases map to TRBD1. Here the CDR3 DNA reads TGTGCCAGTAGTGCCCGACAGGGCGCCCTAATGAACACTGAAGCTTTCTTT. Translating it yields CASSARQGALMNTEAFF. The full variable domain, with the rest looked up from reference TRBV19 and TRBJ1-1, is DGGITQSPKYLFRKEGQNVTLSCEQNLNHDAMYWYRQDPGQGLRLIYYSQIVNDFQKGDIAEGYSVSREKKESFPLTVTSAQKNPTAFYLCASSARQGALMNTEAFFGQGTRLTVV.